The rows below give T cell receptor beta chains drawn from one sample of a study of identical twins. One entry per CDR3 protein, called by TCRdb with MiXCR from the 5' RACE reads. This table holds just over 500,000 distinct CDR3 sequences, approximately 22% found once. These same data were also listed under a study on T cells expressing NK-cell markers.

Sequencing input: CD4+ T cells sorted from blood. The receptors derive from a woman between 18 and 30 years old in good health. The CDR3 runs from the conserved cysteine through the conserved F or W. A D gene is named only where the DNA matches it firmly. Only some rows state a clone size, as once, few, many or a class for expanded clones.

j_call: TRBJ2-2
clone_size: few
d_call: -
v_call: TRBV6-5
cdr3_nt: TGTGCCAGCAGCTTACGCGGGTCGTACACCGGGGAGCTGTTTTTT
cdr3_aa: CASSLRGSYTGELFF

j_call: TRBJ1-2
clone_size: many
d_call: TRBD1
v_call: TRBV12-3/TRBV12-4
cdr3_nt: TGTGCCAGCAGCCCTAGGACAGGGTCTGGCTACACCTTC
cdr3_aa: CASSPRTGSGYTF

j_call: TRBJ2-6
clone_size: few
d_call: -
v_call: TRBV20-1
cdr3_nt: TGCAGTGCTGCTCGCTTTGGGGCCAACGTCCTGACTTTC
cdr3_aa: CSAARFGANVLTF

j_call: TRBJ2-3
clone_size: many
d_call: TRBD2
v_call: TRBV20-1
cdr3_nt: TGCAGTGCTAGATCCCGGGACTCAGGCGGGGGGGCCCCTAGCACAGATACGCAGTATTTT
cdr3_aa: CSARSRDSGGGAPSTDTQYF

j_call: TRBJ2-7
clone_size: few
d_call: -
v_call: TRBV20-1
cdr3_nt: TGCAGTGCTTTTCGAGGGGGGAGTCGGGTCGAGCAGTACTTC
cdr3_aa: CSAFRGGSRVEQYF

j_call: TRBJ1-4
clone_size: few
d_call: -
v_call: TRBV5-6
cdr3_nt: TGTGCCAGCAGCGCGCGTCGGCTGGGGAGGGAAAAACTGTTTTTT
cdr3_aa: CASSARRLGREKLFF

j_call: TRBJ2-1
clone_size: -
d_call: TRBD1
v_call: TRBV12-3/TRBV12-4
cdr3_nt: TGTGCCAGCACCTTTGGGACAGAATACAATGAGCAGTTCTTC
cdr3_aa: CASTFGTEYNEQFF

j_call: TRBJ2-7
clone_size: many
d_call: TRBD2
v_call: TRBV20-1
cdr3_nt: TGCAGTGCTAGCCCCCTACTAGCGGGGGGCCAAAACTACGAGCAGTACTTC
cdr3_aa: CSASPLLAGGQNYEQYF

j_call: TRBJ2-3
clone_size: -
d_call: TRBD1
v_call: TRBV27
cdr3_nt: TGTGCCAGCAGTTTAATCCGCCCCGCGTCCAGGGGGCGGACAGATACGCAGTATTTT
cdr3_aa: CASSLIRPASRGRTDTQYF

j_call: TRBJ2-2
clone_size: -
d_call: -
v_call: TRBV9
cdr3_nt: TGTGCCAGCAGCGTAGGGCCAAGGGCGAACACCGGGGAGCTGTTTTTT
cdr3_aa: CASSVGPRANTGELFF

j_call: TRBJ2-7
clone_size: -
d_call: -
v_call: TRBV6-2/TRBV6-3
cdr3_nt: TGTGCCAGCGCGGGACAGAACCCCTACGAGCAGTACTTC
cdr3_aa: CASAGQNPYEQYF

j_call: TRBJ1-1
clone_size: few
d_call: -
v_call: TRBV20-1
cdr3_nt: TGCAGTGCTAGAGATCGAGTAGAAGCTTTCTTT
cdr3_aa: CSARDRVEAFF

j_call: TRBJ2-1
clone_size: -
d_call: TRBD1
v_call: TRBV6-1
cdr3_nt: TGTGCCAGCAGGCGGACAGGTGGTGGCAATGAGCAGTTCTTC
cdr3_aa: CASRRTGGGNEQFF

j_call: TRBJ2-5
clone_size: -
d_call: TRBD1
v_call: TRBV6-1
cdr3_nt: TGTGCCAGCAGTCATGGGTGGACAGGGATAGAGACCCAGTACTTC
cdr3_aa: CASSHGWTGIETQYF

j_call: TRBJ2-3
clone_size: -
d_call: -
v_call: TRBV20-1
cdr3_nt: TGCAGTGCTAGCGGGATAGGTACAGATACGCAGTATTTT
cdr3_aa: CSASGIGTDTQYF

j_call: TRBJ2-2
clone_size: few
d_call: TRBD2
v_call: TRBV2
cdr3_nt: TGTGCCAGCAGTTTTTGGGTAGCGGGAGCCGGGGAGCTGTTTTTT
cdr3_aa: CASSFWVAGAGELFF

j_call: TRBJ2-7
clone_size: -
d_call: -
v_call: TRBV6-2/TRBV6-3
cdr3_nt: TGTGCCAGCAGCTCATTGCGGGTCCCAACCTACGAGCAGTACTTC
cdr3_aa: CASSSLRVPTYEQYF